The 7 T cell receptor beta chains below come from one sample, sequenced in a study of T cells in Graves' hyperthyroidism and ophthalmopathy. What was amplified from RNA transcripts were TCR beta CDR3 regions. Initially, a first-round RT-PCR of the TCR CDR3 employed the HTBI primer set. TCRdb passed the multiplex PCR reads through MiXCR, listing each CDR3 protein once. The sample yields hundreds of thousands of distinct CDR3 sequences, 14% seen once. The sequenced sample was blood. The receptors were sampled from a young woman with Graves' hyperthyroidism.

This clonotype has at least ten counts. The gene calls are TRBV29-1 and TRBJ2-3; D not certain. V dropped 4 bases and J dropped 5 bases, with 4 bases sitting between them. Germline loops: CDR1 SQVTM, CDR2 ANQGSEA. The CDR3 extends over 10 amino acids. CDR3: CSVGEDTQYF. CDR3 bases: TGCAGCGTTGGCGAAGATACGCAGTATTTT.

V gene TRBV3-1 combines with J gene TRBJ2-2, with D tentatively TRBD1 or TRBD2 (6 bases each). V was pared by 3 bases and J by 7 bases, with 15 bases between. The CDR3 is 15 amino acids. CDR1 is LGHDT and CDR2 is YNNKEL in the germline V gene (reference sequence). The CDR3 DNA is TGTGCCAGCAGCCACCCCGCGGGGACAAGCGGGGAGCTGTTTTTT. Translated: CASSHPAGTSGELFF.

This clonotype occurred a few times. One end of the junction fails to match germline, which may point to a read error. The rearrangement links TRBV11-2 to TRBJ2-1; D possibly corresponds to TRBD1 (5 bases). The CDR3 contains 14 residues. Per the germline V gene, CDR1 is SGHAT and CDR2 is FQNNGV. For the CDR3, the DNA is TGTGCCAGCAGCTTAATCAGAATGGGGCGGTTCGCGATCTTC. Translated, it gives CASSLIRMGRFAIF.

The chain uses TRBV2 and TRBJ1-5, with a weak D call TRBD1 (5 bases). The germline CDR1 and CDR2 sequences are SNHLY and FYNNEI. V was shortened by 7 bases and J by 5 bases, with 9 bases between the two germline ends. CDR3 length: 12 residues. CDR3 DNA: TGTGCCAGCACCGGGGGTGATCAGCCCCAGCATTTT. Translation: CASTGGDQPQHF.

The chain uses TRBV19 and TRBJ1-2; D is uncertain. Trimming took off 2 bases at V and 7 bases at J, with 5 bases between the two ends. The CDR3 runs 11 residues. Per germline, CDR1 LNHDA and CDR2 SQIVND (reference sequence). CDR3 protein: CASSITAGYTF. CDR3 sequence (DNA): TGTGCCAGTAGTATAACGGCTGGCTACACCTTC.

This clonotype was observed a few times. This chain uses TRBV30 with TRBJ2-7; 12 nucleotides line up with TRBD2. CDR3 length equals 17 residues. V was clipped by 3 bases and J by 0 bases; unmatched bases: 9. CDR1 GTSNPN and CDR2 SVGIG come from the germline V gene (reference sequence). The CDR3 DNA follows: TGTGCCTGGAGGAAGACTAGCGGGAGATCTTTCTCCTACGAGCAGTACTTC. Translating it yields CAWRKTSGRSFSYEQYF.

This clonotype was observed at least ten times. This sequence joins TRBV20-1 and TRBJ2-7; D possibly corresponds to TRBD2 (5 bases). The V gene's germline CDR1 is DFQATT and CDR2 SNEGSKA (reference sequence). V was cut by 1 base and J by 0 bases, with 13 bases left in between. The CDR3 covers 15 residues. The DNA of the CDR3 is TGCAGTGCTAGAGCCCTGACGGGAAACTCCTACGAGCAGTACTTC. Amino acid sequence: CSARALTGNSYEQYF.